Listed here are 19 T cell receptor beta chains from one sample, sequenced in a study of a mutant IDH1 vaccine in newly diagnosed glioma. TCRdb's table, derived via immunoSEQ multiplex PCR, lists solely in-frame clones and lacks some. The profile shows 92,000 or so clones, over 75% of them singletons. Time point denoted: baseline, week 1 (first vaccination visit). Treatment in this sample: pre-vaccination baseline after standard-of-care therapy. The material sequenced was PBMCs, taken from a glioma patient treated with radiotherapy, temozolomide or both. The receptors here all came from a man aged 35 to 55 with glioma. Some clones in this sample may be carry-over from other donors' samples.

This clone is a singleton in its sample. This chain links TRBV9 with TRBJ1-3; maybe TRBD1 (5 bases). Trimming shortened V by 4 bases and J by 0 bases, and 11 bases separated the two germline ends. The CDR3 has 15 amino acids. Germline V CDR1 and CDR2: SGDLS, YYNGEE. The CDR3 DNA follows: TGTGCCAGCAGCCCCCCAGGGAACTCTGGAAACACCATATATTTT. Amino acids: CASSPPGNSGNTIYF.

This sequence joins TRBV5-1 and TRBJ2-2; D not resolved. CDR1 SGHRS and CDR2 YFSETQ come from the germline V gene. V was trimmed by 5 bases and J by 8 bases, leaving 10 bases between them. This CDR3 comprises 12 residues. CDR3 protein: CASSPGPGELFF. CDR3 DNA: TGCGCCAGCAGTCCCGGACCGGGGGAGCTGTTTTTT.

Notes on this clone: At one boundary the junction diverges from the germline segment, which might be a read error. The chain carries TRBV14 and TRBJ1-1; a weak D match, TRBD1 (6 bases). CDR3 length: 13 amino acids. Germline V CDR1 and CDR2: SGHDN, FVKESK. The CDR3, as DNA: TGTGCCAGCACCCAACAGGGTGGCACTGAAGCTTTCTTT. This translates into CASTQQGGTEAFF.

The chain's CDR3 is CAISEGTYNSPLHF. For the CDR3, the DNA is TGTGCCATCAGTGAAGGGACCTATAATTCACCCCTCCACTTT. The chain employs TRBV10-3 and TRBJ1-6; D remains unclear. Germline V gives CDR1 ENHRY, CDR2 SYGVKD. With 3 bases removed from V and 2 bases from J, the gap between germline ends came to 5 bases. This CDR3 contains 14 residues.

In DNA form, the CDR3 reads TGCGCCAGCAGCCAAGCTAGGACTAGCGGGCAACACGAGCAGTACTTC. Amino acids: CASSQARTSGQHEQYF. The J gene is TRBJ2-7, the V gene TRBV4-1, with TRBD2 matching over 11 bases. V dropped 1 base and J dropped 5; count of bases not matched to a gene: 7. The CDR3 loop spans 16 amino acids. CDR1 MGHRA and CDR2 YSYEKL come from the germline V gene.

This chain connects TRBV6-5 to TRBJ2-5; 10 bases are shared with TRBD2. The CDR3 has 15 residues. Germline CDR1 is MNHEY and CDR2 is SVGAGI. V lost 7 bases to trimming and J lost 0 bases; unmatched junction nucleotides: 5. CDR3 DNA sequence: TGTGCCAGCACTTCAGCGGGGGGGAACCAAGAGACCCAGTACTTC. As protein: CASTSAGGNQETQYF.

The genes are TRBV14 and TRBJ1-2; D call uncertain. Trimming removed 1 base from V and 4 bases from J, with 19 bases in between. This CDR3 is 17 amino acids long. The germline V gene encodes CDR1 SGHDN and CDR2 FVKESK. CDR3 DNA: TGTGCCAGCAGCCAAGGAGGAGGGCCAGTGAGGTCCTATGGCTACACCTTC. Protein sequence: CASSQGGGPVRSYGYTF.

The gene calls are TRBV6-6 and TRBJ1-2; D might be TRBD1 (5 bases). CDR3 length equals 14 residues. Germline values: CDR1 MNHNY, CDR2 SVGAGI (reference sequence). Trimming took 5 bases from V and 2 from J, leaving 12 bases between them. Here the CDR3 reads CASSNPDTNYGYTF. The CDR3 DNA follows: TGTGCCAGCAGTAATCCGGACACGAACTATGGCTACACCTTC.

The gene calls are TRBV2 and TRBJ1-6; TRBD1 is a possible D gene (6 bases). Germline V lookup: CDR1 SNHLY, CDR2 FYNNEI. The CDR3 spans 15 residues. V was pared by 6 bases and J by 3 bases, with 12 bases between. The CDR3 protein is CASSAQGIYNSPLHF. In DNA, the CDR3 is TGTGCCAGCAGCGCACAGGGAATCTATAATTCACCCCTCCACTTT. The full variable domain, rest sourced from reference TRBV2 and TRBJ1-6, is EPEVTQTPSHQVTQMGQEVILRCVPISNHLYFYWYRQILGQKVEFLVSFYNNEISEKSEIFDDQFSVERPDGSNFTLKIRSTKLEDSAMYFCASSAQGIYNSPLHFGNGTRLTVT.

The CDR3 sequence: CSVAGGTYNEQFF. In DNA form, the CDR3 reads TGCAGCGTAGCGGGGGGCACCTACAATGAGCAGTTCTTC. V is TRBV29-1 and J is TRBJ2-1; 9 bases are shared with TRBD2. The length of the CDR3 is 13 residues. V lost 6 bases and J lost 2; bases outside the gene matches: 2. Germline V gene lookup returns CDR1 SQVTM and CDR2 ANQGSEA.

J is TRBJ1-6 and V is TRBV23-1, with D possibly TRBD1 on 5 matching bases. TRBV23-1 is labeled an ORF, and its function is uncertain. The V gene lost 0 bases and the J gene lost 4 bases, with 16 bases spanning the gap. The CDR3 totals 18 residues. The CDR3 DNA follows: TGCGCCAGCAGTCAATCGAGGGCAGGGCAAGGGTATAATTCACCCCTCCACTTT. Protein sequence: CASSQSRAGQGYNSPLHF.

The CDR3 region has the DNA TGTGCCAGCAGCTCCGGGGCTGGGGGTCAGCCCCAGCATTTT. It translates to CASSSGAGGQPQHF. The rearrangement joins TRBV7-8 to TRBJ1-5; D is possibly TRBD1 (5 bases). Per the germline V gene, CDR1 is SGHVS and CDR2 is FQNEAQ. There are 14 residues in the CDR3. Trimming removed 4 bases from V and 6 bases from J, with 13 bases in between.

V usage is TRBV19 and J usage is TRBJ1-2; a possible D gene is TRBD1 (5 bases). The CDR3 has 15 residues. CDR1 and CDR2 from the germline V gene are LNHDA and SQIVND (reference sequence). Trimming shortened V by 3 bases and J by 4 bases, and 15 bases separated the two germline ends. CDR3 in DNA: TGTGCCAGTAGTATTGGCGGGACGGGGCGCTATGGCTACACCTTC. As protein: CASSIGGTGRYGYTF. Drawing the rest from reference TRBV19 and TRBJ1-2, the complete variable domain is DGGITQSPKYLFRKEGQNVTLSCEQNLNHDAMYWYRQDPGQGLRLIYYSQIVNDFQKGDIAEGYSVSREKKESFPLTVTSAQKNPTAFYLCASSIGGTGRYGYTFGSGTRLTVV.

The chain has TRBV19 and TRBJ2-7, with D perhaps TRBD2 (5 bases). The CDR3 has 13 amino acids. CDR1 and CDR2 (germline): LNHDA, SQIVND (reference sequence). The germline V and J ends were trimmed by 3 bases and 6 bases, with 12 bases remaining between them. DNA for the CDR3: TGTGCCAGTAGTATCTGGAGGACGAGCGAGCAGTACTTC. This sequence encodes CASSIWRTSEQYF.

This chain joins TRBV2 and TRBJ2-5; tentatively, D is TRBD1 or TRBD2 (6 bases each). The length of the CDR3 is 15 residues. Trimming removed 4 bases from V and 4 bases from J, with 16 bases in between. CDR1 is SNHLY and CDR2 is FYNNEI in the germline V gene. CDR3 coding DNA: TGTGCCAGCAGTGCCCAGGGGACGGAGGGAGAGACCCAGTACTTC. Translation gives CASSAQGTEGETQYF.

The CDR3 DNA reads TGTGCCAGCAGTGCCCCGGACGGAGCTCCGACCCAGTACTTC. Amino acids: CASSAPDGAPTQYF. The V gene is TRBV2, the J gene TRBJ2-5, with D uncertain. Germline loops: CDR1 SNHLY, CDR2 FYNNEI. This CDR3 spans 14 amino acids. The V end lost 4 bases, the J end lost 7 bases, and 16 bases lay between the germline ends.

This clone has only a few counts. The V gene is TRBV7-9, the J gene TRBJ2-5; no firm D call. Germline values: CDR1 SEHNR, CDR2 FQNEAQ (reference sequence). The CDR3 extends over 14 amino acids. V lost 2 bases and J lost 3, with 10 bases in between. CDR3: CASSLPPNEETQYF. DNA for the CDR3: TGTGCCAGCAGCTTACCCCCCAACGAAGAGACCCAGTACTTC.

The genes are TRBV27 and TRBJ2-3; 7 nucleotides line up with TRBD2. V was clipped by 1 base and J by 6 bases; unmatched bases: 4. CDR3 length: 14 amino acids. Per germline, CDR1 MNHEY and CDR2 SMNVEV (reference sequence). CDR3 loop: CASSLYRGVDTQYF. Written as DNA, the CDR3 is TGTGCCAGCAGTTTATACCGGGGGGTGGATACGCAGTATTTT.

This chain links TRBV21-1 with TRBJ1-6; the table calls TRBD1, which could not be checked here. TRBV21-1 is a listed pseudogene. This CDR3 is 15 amino acids long. This CDR3 is CASSKWKGPGSPLHF. In DNA form, the CDR3 reads TGTGCCAGCAGCAAATGGAAGGGGCCCGGCTCACCCCTCCACTTT.